This TCR beta chain was captured in a study of Ad26.COV2.S vaccination and SARS-CoV-2 variants. Study at large: Once, or twice with 56 days between doses, Ad26.COV2.S was given intramuscularly.

The J segment lost 10 bases and the V segment lost 7 bases, leaving 18 bases of the junction unmatched. The CDR3 sequence is 16 residues long. CDR1 is MNHNY and CDR2 is SVGAGI in the germline V gene (reference sequence). As for treatment: 15 to 20 received Ad26.COV2.S at low or high dose, single or two shots; about five received placebo; per-sample allocation not given. The study sampled participants on day 63 after the first vaccine or placebo injection. Boston provided a donor who was an adult aged 18-55 years. Vaccination employed an Ad26 vector expressing the Wuhan-strain SARS-CoV-2 spike. The data were produced by immunoSEQ multiplex PCR, yet TCRdb's version contains in-frame clones alone and is incomplete. The profile shows about 410,000 clones, about nine tenths of them singletons.

The chain joins TRBV6-6 to TRBJ1-5; 8 nucleotides align to TRBD1. The sequencing here drew on peripheral blood, taken in a trial of Ad26.COV2.S vaccine versus placebo. This sequence originates from a person between 18 and 59 years old who received the Ad26.COV2.S COVID-19 vaccine or a placebo. DNA of the CDR3: TGTGCCAGCACCGAATCGACAGGGGTAGACCTTAAACCCCAGCATTTT. It encodes CASTESTGVDLKPQHF.